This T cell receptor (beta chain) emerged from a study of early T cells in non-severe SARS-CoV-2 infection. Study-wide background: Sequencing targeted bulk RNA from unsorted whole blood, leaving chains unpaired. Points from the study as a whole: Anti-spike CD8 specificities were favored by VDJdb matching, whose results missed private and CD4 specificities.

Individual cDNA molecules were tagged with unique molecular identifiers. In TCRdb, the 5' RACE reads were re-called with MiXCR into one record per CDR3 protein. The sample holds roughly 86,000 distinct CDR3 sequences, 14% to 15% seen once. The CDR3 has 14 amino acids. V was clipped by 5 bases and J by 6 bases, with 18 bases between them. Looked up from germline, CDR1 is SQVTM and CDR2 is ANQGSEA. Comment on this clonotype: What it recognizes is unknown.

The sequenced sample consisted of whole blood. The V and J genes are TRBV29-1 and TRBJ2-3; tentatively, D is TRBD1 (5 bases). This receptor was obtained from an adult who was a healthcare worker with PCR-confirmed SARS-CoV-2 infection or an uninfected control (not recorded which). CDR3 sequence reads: CSVTGRSGWDTQYF. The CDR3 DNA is TGCAGCGTTACAGGAAGGTCAGGGTGGGATACGCAGTATTTT.